A single TCR beta chain is shown here with its context. Its specificity is unknown. The repertoire was sequenced with immunoSEQ multiplex PCR; TCRdb's copy has only in-frame clones and lacks some. The sample shows roughly 99,000 clones, 90% to 95% of them seen only once. The data derive from a study of T cell responses to AZD1222 COVID-19 vaccine. Study outcomes and limitations: White British donors predominated, females outnumbered males, and clonal diversity was possibly underestimated.

The specimen was peripheral blood, collected on day 0 of AZD1222 vaccination. This TCR came from an adult in good health.

This chain's CDR3 is CASSQTGSLDTEAFF. Here the CDR3 DNA reads TGTGCCAGCTCACAGACCGGGTCTCTAGACACTGAAGCTTTCTTT. V usage is TRBV18 and J usage is TRBJ1-1; D is ambiguous. The germline gives CDR1 KGHSH, CDR2 LQKENI. This CDR3 has 15 residues. V gave up 4 bases and J gave up 3 bases, with 15 bases separating them.